These 27 T cell receptor beta chains originate from one sample sequenced in a study of T cells in Graves' hyperthyroidism and ophthalmopathy (dated by TCRdb to between 2018 and 2021). The receptor library was made with multiplex PCR. Sequencing was performed on an Illumina HiSeq 2000. The TCR beta CDR3 regions were amplified from the RNA transcripts. The first round of RT-PCR for the TCR CDR3 was performed with the HTBI primer set and the Qiagen OneStep RT-PCR kit. The raw public data were reprocessed by TCRdb itself: fastp quality trimming at Q25, MiXCR clonotype calling, in-frame beta chains only. Under each unique CDR3 protein, matching rows form one entry showing the most common genes and DNA. This sample is represented by about 480,000 distinct CDR3 sequences; around 22% of them were singletons. Around 10% of the sample rests with the top ten. Sequences were obtained from blood. The receptors stem from a woman in her 30s with Graves' ophthalmopathy.

In this sample, this clonotype turned up a few times. The chain employs TRBV10-2 and TRBJ1-5, with D perhaps matching TRBD1 (6 bases). The germline gives CDR1 WSHSY, CDR2 SAAADI. V was shortened by 6 bases and J by 2 bases, with 11 bases between the two germline ends. This CDR3 comprises 14 residues. In DNA form, the CDR3 reads TGCGCCAGCAGCGGACAGTGGGGCAATCAGCCCCAGCATTTT. Its translation is CASSGQWGNQPQHF.

This clonotype was observed a few times. The V call is TRBV7-9, the J call TRBJ2-5; the match to TRBD1 covers 12 bases. The CDR3 covers 16 residues. Trimming removed 3 bases from V and 3 bases from J; junction bases left unmatched: 5. Germline V gives CDR1 SEHNR, CDR2 FQNEAQ (reference sequence). DNA of the CDR3: TGTGCCAGCAGCTTCTCCGGGACAGGGGGCGAAGAGACCCAGTACTTC. Amino acid sequence: CASSFSGTGGEETQYF.

Many counts were recorded for this clonotype. This sequence may be a read error, since a much larger clone differs from it by one base. This chain uses TRBV28 with TRBJ2-5, with 8 positions matching TRBD1. The CDR3 totals 15 residues. Germline V CDR1 and CDR2: MDHEN, SYDVKM. The CDR3: CANSHKQGDQETQYF. As DNA, the CDR3 is TGTGCCAACAGTCACAAACAGGGGGACCAAGAGACCCAGTACTTC.

In its sample, this clonotype was seen many times. The chain couples TRBV30 to TRBJ1-5, with D unclear. Trimming took off 1 base at V and 4 bases at J, with 11 bases between the two ends. CDR1 is GTSNPN and CDR2 is SVGIG in the germline V gene (reference sequence). The CDR3 consists of 14 residues. Written as DNA, the CDR3 is TGTGCCTGGAGTGCGGAGATAGGGAATCAGCCCCAGCATTTT. It translates to CAWSAEIGNQPQHF.

The rearrangement links TRBV4-1 to TRBJ1-3, with 7 bases that match TRBD1. This CDR3 is built from 16 residues. Germline V gene sequence: CDR1 MGHRA, CDR2 YSYEKL. V lost 3 bases to trimming and J lost 0 bases; unmatched junction nucleotides: 5. For the CDR3, the DNA is TGCGCCAGCAGCCAGCCCACAGGGGACTCTGGAAACACCATATATTTT. Translation: CASSQPTGDSGNTIYF.

This clonotype appeared many times. The J gene is TRBJ1-2, the V gene TRBV19, with TRBD1 as a possible D gene (6 bases). Germline assignment: CDR1 LNHDA and CDR2 SQIVND (reference sequence). The CDR3 is 15 amino acids. The ends were cut back, 5 bases at V and 3 bases at J, with 16 bases in the middle. Written as DNA, the CDR3 is TGTGCCAGTAGTGACGGGGGGCTGTCCGACTATGGCTACACCTTC. It translates to CASSDGGLSDYGYTF.

This chain links TRBV6-1 with TRBJ1-5; D perhaps matches TRBD1 (5 bases). This CDR3 comprises 15 residues. Trimming removed 5 bases at V and 0 bases at J, with 11 bases between. CDR1 is MNHNS and CDR2 is SASEGT in the germline V gene. As DNA, the CDR3 is TGTGCCAGCAGTCTGGACACGTATAGCAATCAGCCCCAGCATTTT. Protein product: CASSLDTYSNQPQHF.

A remark on this clonotype: One end of the junction does not line up with germline, which may come from a read error. This rearrangement joins TRBV12-3 or TRBV12-4 to TRBJ1-2, with D hard to call. The CDR3 runs to 14 residues. The DNA for the CDR3 is TGTGCCAGCAGATTAGGGTCCGGCGCCCATGGCTACACCTTC. Protein sequence: CASRLGSGAHGYTF.

In its sample, this clonotype was seen a few times. This chain joins TRBV4-1 and TRBJ1-1, with D uncertain. With 6 bases removed from V and 4 bases from J, the gap between germline ends came to 15 bases. Per the germline V gene, CDR1 is MGHRA and CDR2 is YSYEKL. The CDR3 extends over 14 amino acids. The CDR3 nucleotides are TGCGCCAGCAGTCATGCCGAAGGTCGCACTGAAGCTTTCTTT. This encodes CASSHAEGRTEAFF.

This clonotype was observed many times. The chain joins TRBV27 to TRBJ1-2, with D tentatively TRBD1 (5 bases). From germline, CDR1 is MNHEY and CDR2 SMNVEV (reference sequence). V was clipped by 2 bases and J by 5 bases, with 18 bases between them. The CDR3 length is 16 residues. CDR3 region: CASSLRFRGGFYGYTF. The DNA for the CDR3 is TGTGCCAGCAGTTTACGGTTTCGGGGCGGGTTTTATGGCTACACCTTC.

This clonotype was recorded many times. The chain is built from TRBV24-1 and TRBJ2-5, with D tentatively TRBD1 (7 bases). The CDR3 spans 16 residues. The V and J ends lost 3 bases and 5 bases respectively, with 18 bases between them. Germline V gene sequence: CDR1 KGHDR, CDR2 SFDVKD. DNA of the CDR3: TGTGCCACCAGTGATGAGGCAGGGGGGTCTGGTGAGACCCAGTACTTC. Its protein product is CATSDEAGGSGETQYF.

This clonotype was counted a few times. The chain is built from TRBV7-2 and TRBJ2-7, with D unresolved. With 5 bases removed from V and 3 bases from J, the gap between germline ends came to 8 bases. The CDR3 is made up of 12 amino acids. Germline assignment: CDR1 SGHTA and CDR2 FQGNSA. CDR3 nucleotides: TGTGCCAGCAGCCCTTGGCTCTACGAGCAGTACTTC. This sequence encodes CASSPWLYEQYF.

This clonotype was observed at least ten times. The V call is TRBV28, the J call TRBJ2-2, with D possibly TRBD1 on 6 matching bases. Trimming removed 7 bases at V and 3 bases at J, with 18 bases between. CDR3 size: 16 residues. Germline V gene data show CDR1 as MDHEN and CDR2 as SYDVKM. CDR3: CASNARQGWYTGELFF. CDR3 nucleotides: TGTGCCAGCAACGCTAGGCAGGGGTGGTACACCGGGGAGCTGTTTTTT.

At least ten counts were recorded for this clonotype. The chain combines TRBV27 with TRBJ2-7; 10 bases match TRBD2. V shed 5 bases and J 2 bases; nucleotides not matched to a gene: 9. This CDR3 is built from 16 residues. CDR1 MNHEY and CDR2 SMNVEV come from the germline V gene (reference sequence). The CDR3 here is CASSLHDSGGAYEQYF. The DNA of the CDR3 is TGTGCCAGCAGTCTCCACGACAGCGGGGGGGCCTACGAGCAGTACTTC.

This clonotype was seen repeatedly, ten times or more. The gene calls are TRBV15 and TRBJ2-2; 7 bases agree with TRBD1. Per the germline V gene, CDR1 is LNHNV and CDR2 is YYDKDF (reference sequence). The ends lost 2 bases at V and 1 base at J; junction bases unmatched: 1. The CDR3 totals 15 residues. The CDR3 loop reads CATSRRTGNTGELFF. For the CDR3, the DNA is TGTGCCACCAGCAGACGGACAGGGAACACCGGGGAGCTGTTTTTT.

This rearrangement joins TRBV2 to TRBJ1-1; tentatively, D is TRBD1 (6 bases). Trimming pared 0 bases from V and 3 bases from J, leaving 14 bases between. CDR3 length equals 16 residues. Germline CDR1 and CDR2: SNHLY and FYNNEI. The CDR3: CASSEALQGGDTEAFF. DNA of the CDR3: TGTGCCAGCAGTGAAGCGTTACAGGGTGGGGACACTGAAGCTTTCTTT.

This clonotype was observed at least ten times. The chain employs TRBV27 and TRBJ1-6; 11 bases match TRBD1. V dropped 4 bases and J dropped 12; count of bases not matched to a gene: 11. CDR1 and CDR2 (germline): MNHEY, SMNVEV (reference sequence). The CDR3 is 16 residues long. Here the CDR3 reads CASSSSTPGQGVPLHF. The CDR3, as DNA: TGTGCCAGCAGTTCCAGTACTCCGGGACAGGGGGTACCCCTCCACTTT.

This clonotype was counted many times. The V gene is TRBV7-9, the J gene TRBJ1-1, with a possible D match to TRBD1 (5 bases). CDR1 and CDR2 (germline): SEHNR, FQNEAQ (reference sequence). The CDR3 sequence is 14 residues long. V gave up 5 bases and J gave up 3 bases, with 13 bases separating them. CDR3 residues: CASSQTVGDTEAFF. The CDR3 nucleotides read TGTGCCAGCAGCCAGACGGTAGGGGACACTGAAGCTTTCTTT.

Many counts were recorded for this clonotype. The chain employs TRBV12-3 or TRBV12-4 and TRBJ1-5; D ambiguous. V was trimmed by 4 bases and J by 0 bases, leaving 7 bases between them. This CDR3 has 14 amino acids. CDR3 coding DNA: TGTGCCAGCAGTTCAGGACTTAGCAATCAGCCCCAGCATTTT. Its translation is CASSSGLSNQPQHF.

This chain links TRBV6-5 with TRBJ1-2; tentative D call: TRBD1 (6 bases). Trimming pared 2 bases from V and 5 bases from J, leaving 12 bases between. CDR3 length: 14 amino acids. Germline V lookup: CDR1 MNHEY, CDR2 SVGAGI. CDR3 region: CASSYMTQGYGYTF. The CDR3 nucleotides are TGTGCCAGCAGTTACATGACTCAGGGGTATGGCTACACCTTC.

This clonotype has ten or more counts. The chain is built from TRBV27 and TRBJ1-2; D possibly corresponds to TRBD1 (6 bases). V was trimmed by 4 bases and J by 4 bases, leaving 16 bases between them. CDR1 and CDR2 (germline): MNHEY, SMNVEV (reference sequence). The length of the CDR3 is 15 residues. The DNA of the CDR3 is TGTGCCAGCAGTTCCGCCTGGGACACCCGCTATGGCTACACCTTC. Amino acid sequence: CASSSAWDTRYGYTF.

This clonotype was detected many times. V gene TRBV30 combines with J gene TRBJ1-5; perhaps TRBD1 as D (6 bases). Germline-derived CDR1 and CDR2 are GTSNPN and SVGIG (reference sequence). The CDR3 extends over 15 amino acids. The V and J ends lost 1 base and 7 bases respectively, with 17 bases between them. The CDR3 DNA sequence: TGTGCCTGGAGTGAGGGGGGAGGGTCTAGACAGCCCCAGCATTTT. As protein: CAWSEGGGSRQPQHF.

This clonotype appeared many times. This CDR3 is CSVVSDRVGLTDTQYF. The DNA of the CDR3 is TGCAGCGTTGTAAGCGACAGGGTCGGATTGACAGATACGCAGTATTTT. The chain joins TRBV29-1 to TRBJ2-3, with TRBD1 matching 7 bases. Trimming cost V 4 bases and J 3 bases; bases outside gene matches: 13. The germline V gene has CDR1 SQVTM and CDR2 ANQGSEA. CDR3 length: 16 residues.

The chain couples TRBV4-1 to TRBJ2-7; 14 bases match TRBD2. There are 15 residues in the CDR3. Germline CDR1 is MGHRA and CDR2 is YSYEKL. Germline trimming cut 4 bases from V and 6 bases from J; bases unmatched to any gene: 5. In nucleotides, the CDR3 is TGCGCCAGCAGCCCCGGGACTAGCGGGAGTCGCGAGCAGTACTTC. This gives the protein CASSPGTSGSREQYF.

This clonotype was seen just once. V gene TRBV3-1 combines with J gene TRBJ1-1, with D possibly matching TRBD1 (5 bases). Germline loops: CDR1 LGHDT, CDR2 YNNKEL (reference sequence). This CDR3 contains 14 residues. V was trimmed by 7 bases and J by 1 base, leaving 13 bases between them. The CDR3, as DNA: TGTGCCAGCACCCAGGGTTTGTCGAACACTGAAGCTTTCTTT. Protein: CASTQGLSNTEAFF.

This clonotype was detected only a few times. The V gene is TRBV20-1, the J gene TRBJ2-7; 12 positions agree with TRBD2. CDR1 and CDR2 from the germline V gene are DFQATT and SNEGSKA (reference sequence). J gave up 2 bases and V 1 base, and 6 bases lay outside the gene matches. The CDR3 covers 16 residues. The CDR3 sequence is CSARASGRARPYEQYF. The CDR3 DNA is TGCAGTGCTAGAGCTAGCGGGAGGGCTCGGCCCTACGAGCAGTACTTC.

The V call is TRBV2, the J call TRBJ2-2; D possibly corresponds to TRBD2 (5 bases). The CDR3 spans 15 residues. The germline gives CDR1 SNHLY, CDR2 FYNNEI. V gave up 8 bases and J gave up 6 bases, with 19 bases separating them. The CDR3 coding sequence is TGTGCCAGCCGAGCGGCGGCGACCCGTTCCGGGGAGCTGTTTTTT. Protein sequence: CASRAAATRSGELFF.